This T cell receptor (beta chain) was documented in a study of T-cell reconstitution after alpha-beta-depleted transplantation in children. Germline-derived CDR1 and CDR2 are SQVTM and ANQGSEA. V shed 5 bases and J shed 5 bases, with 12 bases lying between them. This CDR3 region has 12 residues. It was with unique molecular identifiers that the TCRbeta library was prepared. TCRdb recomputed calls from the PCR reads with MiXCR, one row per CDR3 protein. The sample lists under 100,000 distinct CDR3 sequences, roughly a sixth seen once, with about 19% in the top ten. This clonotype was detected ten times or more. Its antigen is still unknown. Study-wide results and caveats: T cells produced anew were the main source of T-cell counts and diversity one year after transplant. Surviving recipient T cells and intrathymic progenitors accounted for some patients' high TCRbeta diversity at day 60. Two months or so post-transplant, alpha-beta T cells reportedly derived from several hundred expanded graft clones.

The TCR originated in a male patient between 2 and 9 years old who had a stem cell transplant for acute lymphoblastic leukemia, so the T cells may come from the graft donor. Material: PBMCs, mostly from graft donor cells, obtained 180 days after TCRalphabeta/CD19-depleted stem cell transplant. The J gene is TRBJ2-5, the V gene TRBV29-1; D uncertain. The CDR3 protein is CSVSLSSETQYF. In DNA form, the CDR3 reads TGCAGCGTTTCTCTGTCTTCGGAGACCCAGTACTTC.